One sample yielded the 4 T cell receptor beta chains listed below, sequenced in a study of blood T cell repertoires in COVID-19. TCRdb's copy holds only in-frame clones and misses some; the assay was immunoSEQ multiplex PCR. The data hold about 81,000 clones, with 89% observed a single time. Sequences were obtained from peripheral blood. The source is a man in his sixties or seventies with active or convalescent COVID-19.

This sequence joins TRBV6-5 and TRBJ1-5, with D perhaps TRBD1 (5 bases). The CDR3 has 13 residues. Trimming pared 6 bases from V and 9 bases from J, leaving 15 bases between. Germline V CDR1 and CDR2: MNHEY, SVGAGI. The CDR3 sequence: CASSTGGRGPQHF. In nucleotides, the CDR3 is TGTGCCAGCAGCACCGGGGGTCGAGGGCCCCAGCATTTT.

As to this clone: One end of the junction varies from germline; a read error may be responsible. The chain employs TRBV16 and TRBJ2-5; 7 nucleotides align to TRBD2. The CDR3 consists of 14 residues. In germline, CDR1 is KGHSY, CDR2 FQNENV. The CDR3, as DNA: TGTGCCAGCAGCCAAGGGGGGGACCAAAAGACCCAGTACTTC. Its translation is CASSQGGDQKTQYF.

The chain joins TRBV7-9 to TRBJ2-7; D remains ambiguous. V lost 6 bases and J 0 bases, leaving 9 bases between the germline ends. CDR1 and CDR2 from the germline V gene are SEHNR and FQNEAQ (reference sequence). The CDR3 covers 13 residues. In DNA form, the CDR3 reads TGTGCCAGCAGAGAAGCGCACTCCTACGAGCAGTACTTC. It specifies CASREAHSYEQYF.

The CDR3 sequence is CSVRDTLRAFF. The CDR3 nucleotides are TGCAGCGTCCGGGACACCCTGCGAGCTTTCTTT. The chain uses TRBV29-1 and TRBJ1-1, with D possibly TRBD1 on 6 matching bases. Deletions cut 6 bases from V and 10 bases from J, with 15 bases between. The CDR3 has 11 amino acids. Germline V gene lookup returns CDR1 SQVTM and CDR2 ANQGSEA.